This T cell receptor beta chain was profiled in a study of shared clonotypes between healthy human individuals. Study-level background: CD4 naive and CD4 memory each took three plates per donor, while CD8 naive took two and CD8 memory one. Study-wide results and limits: With a handful of donors compared, around 4.7% of naive CD4 clonotypes were shared. Non-shared clonotypes showed lower generation probabilities than clonotypes common to all four donors.

Cells designated naive CD8 were CD45RO-negative and were positively selected for CCR7, with terminally differentiated effector memory CD45RA+ cells excluded. With respect to this clone: The antigen is not known. Other DNA variants within this sample encode the same CDR3.

Researchers divided each subset's genomic DNA evenly across several immunoSEQ plates. Sequencing was performed with immunoSEQ multiplex PCR; in TCRdb, only in-frame clones are kept and a portion is missing. The sample records about 750,000 clones, over 90% being singletons. CDR1 MNHEY and CDR2 SMNVEV come from the germline V gene (reference sequence). CDR3 length equals 14 residues. The V and J ends lost 2 bases and 0 bases respectively, with 8 bases between them. This sequence originates from a young man in good health. Sequencing input: naive CD8+ T cells sorted from blood. The chain carries TRBV27 and TRBJ2-7, with D hard to call. In DNA, the CDR3 is TGTGCCAGCAGTTTAACCGTGTCCTCCTACGAGCAGTACTTC. It codes for CASSLTVSSYEQYF.